Presented here are 25 T cell receptor beta chains from one specimen sequenced in a study of shared clonotypes between healthy human individuals. Assay used: immunoSEQ multiplex PCR; TCRdb lists only in-frame clones, some missing. This sample has around 2.1 million clones; 85% to 95% occur once, and the top ten carry around 1.7%. Positively selected for CCR7, the CD45RO-negative cells used as naive CD8 cells excluded terminally differentiated effector memory CD45RA+ cells. The specimen was naive CD8+ T cells from PBMCs. The source is a man aged 18 to 29 in good health. Some clones in this sample may be carry-over from other donors' samples.

The V and J genes are TRBV5-1 and TRBJ2-5; D may be TRBD2 (5 bases). Germline assignment: CDR1 SGHRS and CDR2 YFSETQ. V lost 3 bases, J lost 3 bases, and 9 bases lay in between. This CDR3 is built from 13 residues. The CDR3 loop reads CASSSRVEETQYF. The CDR3 DNA reads as TGCGCCAGCAGCTCGCGGGTGGAAGAGACCCAGTACTTC.

This rearrangement joins TRBV11-2 to TRBJ2-7, with 9 bases lining up with TRBD1. Unmatched junction bases numbered 6, after V lost 4 bases and J lost 2 bases. The germline gives CDR1 SGHAT, CDR2 FQNNGV. The CDR3 is made up of 15 amino acids. The CDR3, as DNA: TGTGCCAGCAGCTCCCAGGGGACAGGGACCTACGAGCAGTACTTC. Its protein product is CASSSQGTGTYEQYF. Using reference TRBV11-2 and TRBJ2-7 for the parts outside the CDR3, the full variable domain is EAGVAQSPRYKIIEKRQSVAFWCNPISGHATLYWYQQILGQGPKLLIQFQNNGVVDDSQLPKDRFSAERLKGVDSTLKIQPAKLEDSAVYLCASSSQGTGTYEQYFGPGTRLTVT.

This clone was observed a single time. The chain links TRBV4-1 to TRBJ1-1; possibly TRBD1 for D (5 bases). This CDR3 has 14 amino acids. The V end lost 8 bases, the J end lost 1 base, and 14 bases lay between the germline ends. Germline loops: CDR1 MGHRA, CDR2 YSYEKL. The CDR3 nucleotides are TGCGCCAGCGGGACCCGGGGGACGAACACTGAAGCTTTCTTT. This sequence encodes CASGTRGTNTEAFF.

The CDR3 loop is CASSSEDRGDGYTF. CDR3 coding DNA: TGTGCCAGCAGCTCGGAGGACAGGGGCGATGGCTACACCTTC. The chain has TRBV7-3 and TRBJ1-2; 9 bases agree with TRBD1. CDR3 length: 14 amino acids. Germline assignment: CDR1 SGHTA and CDR2 FQGTGA. The ends lost 4 bases at V and 6 bases at J; junction bases unmatched: 6.

This clone was seen more than once but under ten times. Other DNA sequences in the sample encode the same CDR3. V is TRBV27 and J is TRBJ2-7; TRBD1 matches at 8 bases. The V gene's germline CDR1 is MNHEY and CDR2 SMNVEV (reference sequence). The ends lost 6 bases at V and 3 bases at J; junction bases unmatched: 4. The CDR3 sequence is 13 residues long. The CDR3 loop reads CASSLGQDYEQYF. In DNA form, the CDR3 reads TGTGCCAGCAGCCTGGGACAGGACTACGAGCAGTACTTC.

This chain uses TRBV11-2 with TRBJ2-5, with D uncertain. The end of the DNA aligns better with TRBJ2-7, so the J call may be wrong. Germline CDR1 SGHAT, CDR2 FQNNGV. CDR3 size: 17 residues. The CDR3 coding sequence is TGTGCCAGCAGGCCCCCGGCGATTGGGCCCGCAGCTATCGAGCAGTACTTC. Translating it yields CASRPPAIGPAAIEQYF.

The genes are TRBV7-8 and TRBJ2-1; a weak D match, TRBD2 (5 bases). The length of the CDR3 is 13 residues. Per germline, CDR1 SGHVS and CDR2 FQNEAQ. V lost 7 bases and J 10 bases, leaving 17 bases between the germline ends. CDR3 sequence: CASTSSLSGEQFF. CDR3 nucleotide sequence: TGTGCCAGCACCTCCTCACTCTCGGGGGAGCAGTTCTTC.

The chain is built from TRBV28 and TRBJ1-3; 9 positions agree with TRBD1. The CDR3 is 16 amino acids. Trimming at V came to 3 bases and at J to 4 bases, leaving 7 bases not matched to a gene. Germline assignment: CDR1 MDHEN and CDR2 SYDVKM. Written as DNA, the CDR3 is TGTGCCAGCAGTTTCCTACAGGGGGCGGGAGGAAACACCATATATTTT. This translates into CASSFLQGAGGNTIYF.

The V and J genes are TRBV4-3 and TRBJ2-7; D not resolved. Germline V lookup: CDR1 LGHNA, CDR2 YSLEER. The CDR3 runs 16 residues. Between the trimmed V and J ends, which lost 4 bases and 1 base, there was a span of 17 bases. The DNA for the CDR3 is TGCGCCAGCAGCCTTTTCCTCGGCAAGAGTTCCTACGAGCAGTACTTC. Translated: CASSLFLGKSSYEQYF.

In the case of this clone: Other nucleotide sequences from this sample produce the same CDR3. This chain uses TRBV6-5 with TRBJ2-7, with 9 bases identical to TRBD1. Germline CDR1 and CDR2: MNHEY and SVGAGI. The V and J ends lost 5 bases and 4 bases, in that order; junction bases with no gene match: 3. CDR3 length: 13 residues. DNA of the CDR3: TGTGCCAGCAGTCACAGGGGGCCTTACGAGCAGTACTTC. It encodes CASSHRGPYEQYF.

The rearrangement links TRBV30 to TRBJ1-3; D possibly corresponds to TRBD1 (5 bases). V was pared by 1 base and J by 2 bases, with 15 bases between. The CDR3 runs 16 residues. Germline V gene sequence: CDR1 GTSNPN, CDR2 SVGIG (reference sequence). The CDR3 DNA follows: TGTGCCTGGAGTGGCCCCCAGGCAGGGCCTGGAAACACCATATATTTT. Translation gives CAWSGPQAGPGNTIYF.

The V gene is TRBV27, the J gene TRBJ1-5; D call uncertain. Per the germline V gene, CDR1 is MNHEY and CDR2 is SMNVEV (reference sequence). V was shortened by 3 bases and J by 4 bases, with 7 bases between the two germline ends. This CDR3 comprises 13 residues. Here the CDR3 reads CASSLEENQPQHF. The CDR3 region has the DNA TGTGCCAGCAGTTTGGAGGAGAATCAGCCCCAGCATTTT.

The chain combines TRBV29-1 with TRBJ2-5; D is perhaps TRBD1 (6 bases). The CDR3 consists of 13 residues. The germline V and J ends were trimmed by 5 bases and 4 bases, with 14 bases remaining between them. Germline CDR1 is SQVTM and CDR2 is ANQGSEA. CDR3 DNA sequence: TGCAGCGTTCAACAGGGTCTTCGAGAGACCCAGTACTTC. Amino acid sequence: CSVQQGLRETQYF.

This chain joins TRBV6-4 and TRBJ1-1; a possible D gene is TRBD1 (5 bases). The CDR3 runs 13 residues. Trimming took off 3 bases at V and 5 bases at J, with 10 bases between the two ends. The germline CDR1 and CDR2 sequences are MRHNA and SNTAGT. CDR3 coding DNA: TGTGCCAGCAGTGAGGGGCTGGGGACTGAAGCTTTCTTT. Its translation is CASSEGLGTEAFF.

V usage is TRBV7-2 and J usage is TRBJ1-1; 7 positions match TRBD1. Germline-derived CDR1 and CDR2 are SGHTA and FQGNSA. This CDR3 is 13 amino acids long. After removal of 4 bases from V and 4 bases from J, the junction contained 3 bases not matched to a gene. The CDR3 loop reads CASSSDRVTEAFF. The CDR3, as DNA: TGTGCCAGCAGCTCTGACAGGGTCACTGAAGCTTTCTTT.

The chain uses TRBV25-1 and TRBJ1-6; D is perhaps TRBD1 (5 bases). The CDR3 totals 15 residues. Germline V gene data show CDR1 as MGHDK and CDR2 as SYGVNS. Trimming left V 1 base short and J 8 bases short, with 12 bases between. As DNA, the CDR3 is TGTGCCAGCAGTGAATGGGACGGCCTGGATTCACCCCTCCACTTT. This sequence encodes CASSEWDGLDSPLHF.

This chain joins TRBV4-2 and TRBJ2-5; 9 nucleotides agree with TRBD2. CDR3 size: 15 residues. The J segment lost 2 bases and the V segment lost 3 bases, leaving 4 bases of the junction unmatched. Germline V CDR1 and CDR2: LGHNA, YNFKEQ. CDR3 in amino acids: CASSQEREEQETQYF. CDR3 sequence (DNA): TGTGCCAGCAGCCAGGAGCGGGAGGAACAAGAGACCCAGTACTTC.

Notes on this clone: Other nucleotide sequences from this sample produce the same CDR3. This rearrangement joins TRBV11-2 to TRBJ2-1, with 8 bases that match TRBD2. Per the germline V gene, CDR1 is SGHAT and CDR2 is FQNNGV. After removal of 1 base from V and 3 bases from J, the junction contained 2 bases not matched to a gene. The CDR3 covers 15 residues. The CDR3 DNA is TGTGCCAGCAGCTTAGGTACTAGCGGCTACAATGAGCAGTTCTTC. The encoded protein is CASSLGTSGYNEQFF. Based on the CDR3 plus reference TRBV11-2 and TRBJ2-1, the full variable domain is EAGVAQSPRYKIIEKRQSVAFWCNPISGHATLYWYQQILGQGPKLLIQFQNNGVVDDSQLPKDRFSAERLKGVDSTLKIQPAKLEDSAVYLCASSLGTSGYNEQFFGPGTRLTVL.

The chain is built from TRBV7-7 and TRBJ2-2; no firm D call. The CDR3 contains 12 residues. From germline, CDR1 is SSHAT and CDR2 FNYEAQ (reference sequence). Trimming took off 2 bases at V and 4 bases at J, with 2 bases between the two ends. The CDR3 nucleotides are TGTGCCAGCAGCTTACCCACCGGGGAGCTGTTTTTT. Its protein is CASSLPTGELFF.

This clone was counted once. The J gene is TRBJ2-1, the V gene TRBV7-3; tentative D call: TRBD2 (5 bases). V was cut by 5 bases and J by 9 bases, with 14 bases left in between. This CDR3 is built from 13 residues. Germline V gives CDR1 SGHTA, CDR2 FQGTGA. Here the CDR3 reads CASSLLVGGEQFF. The DNA of the CDR3 is TGTGCCAGCAGCCTCCTTGTAGGAGGTGAGCAGTTCTTC.

In this sample, this clone turned up a few times. The rearrangement joins TRBV27 to TRBJ1-1, with 7 bases that match TRBD1. The germline V gene encodes CDR1 MNHEY and CDR2 SMNVEV (reference sequence). V shed 7 bases and J 5 bases; nucleotides not matched to a gene: 7. The CDR3 is 13 amino acids. CDR3 protein: CASTGQGETEAFF. CDR3 DNA sequence: TGTGCCAGCACTGGGCAGGGGGAAACTGAAGCTTTCTTT.

The chain employs TRBV19 and TRBJ1-1; TRBD1 agrees at 7 bases. Germline CDR1 LNHDA, CDR2 SQIVND (reference sequence). The CDR3 has 14 amino acids. V lost 7 bases, J lost 1 base, and 6 bases stayed unmatched. The CDR3, as DNA: TGTGCCAGTACACCGGACAGGAGGAACACTGAAGCTTTCTTT. This encodes CASTPDRRNTEAFF.

This clone was seen only once. The chain carries TRBV11-3 and TRBJ2-1; perhaps TRBD2 as D (5 bases). The CDR3 is 15 amino acids. Per the germline V gene, CDR1 is SGHNT and CDR2 is YENEEA. The ends were cut back, 2 bases at V and 0 bases at J, with 8 bases in the middle. The CDR3 DNA sequence: TGTGCCAGCAGCTTATGGCGGGCCTCCTACAATGAGCAGTTCTTC. It encodes CASSLWRASYNEQFF.

CDR3 amino acids: CASSLGQGEYEQYF. The CDR3 nucleotides are TGTGCCAGCTCACTCGGACAGGGGGAATACGAGCAGTACTTC. This sequence joins TRBV18 and TRBJ2-7, with 10 positions matching TRBD1. This CDR3 has 14 residues. V shed 4 bases, J shed 4 bases, and the junction held 4 bases outside the gene matches. Germline-derived CDR1 and CDR2 are KGHSH and LQKENI.

V gene TRBV6-1 combines with J gene TRBJ1-1; no reliable D call. There are 11 residues in the CDR3. V lost 7 bases, J lost 6 bases, and 9 bases lay in between. The germline V gene encodes CDR1 MNHNS and CDR2 SASEGT. Here the CDR3 reads CASTGVAEAFF. The CDR3 DNA is TGTGCCAGCACAGGCGTTGCTGAAGCTTTCTTT.